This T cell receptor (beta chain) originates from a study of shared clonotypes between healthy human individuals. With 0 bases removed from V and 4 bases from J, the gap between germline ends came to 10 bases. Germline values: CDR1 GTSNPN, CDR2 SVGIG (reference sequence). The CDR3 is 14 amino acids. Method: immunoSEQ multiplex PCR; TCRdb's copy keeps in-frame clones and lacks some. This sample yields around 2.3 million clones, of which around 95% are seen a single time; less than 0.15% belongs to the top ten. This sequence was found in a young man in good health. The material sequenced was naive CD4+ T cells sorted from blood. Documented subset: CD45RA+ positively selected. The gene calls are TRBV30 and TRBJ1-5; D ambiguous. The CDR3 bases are TGTGCCTGGAGTGTAAATGGGCCTAATCAGCCCCAGCATTTT. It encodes CAWSVNGPNQPQHF.